The 20 T cell receptor beta chains in this list originate from one sample, sequenced in a study of PD-1 blockade in classical Hodgkin lymphoma. The method was immunoSEQ multiplex PCR; TCRdb's version includes in-frame clones alone and lacks a portion of them. The sample has roughly 34,000 clones, approximately 82% seen once. With no exception, relapse followed autologous stem cell transplantation in all patients, and brentuximab vedotin exposure varied. The sequencing here drew on peripheral blood mononuclear cells (PBMCs), taken before the second cycle of nivolumab. The origin of the receptors is a human donor with classical Hodgkin lymphoma.

The chain has TRBV5-6 and TRBJ2-2; 9 bases are a match to TRBD1. The length of the CDR3 is 17 residues. V was pared by 4 bases and J by 6 bases, with 13 bases of the junction left unmatched. CDR1 SGHDT and CDR2 YYEEEE come from the germline V gene. The CDR3 nucleotides read TGTGCCAGCAGCATAATCCCCGGGACAGGGTTTCCCGGGGAGCTGTTTTTT. It yields the protein CASSIIPGTGFPGELFF.

This chain uses TRBV29-1 with TRBJ1-6, with a weak D call TRBD1 (6 bases). Per the germline V gene, CDR1 is SQVTM and CDR2 is ANQGSEA. The germline V and J ends were trimmed by 1 base and 0 bases, with 25 bases remaining between them. CDR3 length: 21 amino acids. The CDR3 is CSVEGGDGQPNLSSYNSPLHF. The DNA of the CDR3 is TGCAGCGTTGAAGGGGGGGACGGACAGCCTAACCTTAGCTCCTATAATTCACCCCTCCACTTT. Based on the CDR3 plus reference TRBV29-1 and TRBJ1-6, the full variable domain is SAVISQKPSRDICQRGTSLTIQCQVDSQVTMMFWYRQQPGQSLTLIATANQGSEATYESGFVIDKFPISRPNLTFSTLTVSNMSPEDSSIYLCSVEGGDGQPNLSSYNSPLHFGNGTRLTVT.

J is TRBJ2-5 and V is TRBV19; D remains unclear. The V gene lost 1 base and the J gene lost 5 bases, with 8 bases spanning the gap. The CDR3 spans 13 residues. The V gene's germline CDR1 is LNHDA and CDR2 SQIVND (reference sequence). The CDR3 here is CASSIVVSETQYF. DNA of the CDR3: TGTGCCAGTAGTATAGTGGTCTCGGAGACCCAGTACTTC. The full variable domain, its missing parts supplied by reference TRBV19 and TRBJ2-5, is DGGITQSPKYLFRKEGQNVTLSCEQNLNHDAMYWYRQDPGQGLRLIYYSQIVNDFQKGDIAEGYSVSREKKESFPLTVTSAQKNPTAFYLCASSIVVSETQYFGPGTRLLVL.

The rearrangement joins TRBV6-5 to TRBJ1-5, with 7 bases lining up with TRBD1. The trim removed 5 bases at V and 3 bases at J, leaving 7 bases unmatched. Germline-derived CDR1 and CDR2 are MNHEY and SVGAGI. CDR3 length: 15 residues. CDR3 DNA sequence: TGTGCCAGCAGTAATCGACAGGGTTCCAATCAGCCCCAGCATTTT. Translating it yields CASSNRQGSNQPQHF.

The chain couples TRBV7-9 to TRBJ2-7; 8 bases map to TRBD2. The CDR3 is 15 amino acids. With V trimmed by 5 bases and J by 0 bases, 6 bases remained unmatched. Germline V gives CDR1 SEHNR, CDR2 FQNEAQ (reference sequence). CDR3 coding DNA: TGTGCCAGCAGCACGGGAGGGGGGAGCTCCTACGAGCAGTACTTC. It specifies CASSTGGGSSYEQYF.

The J gene is TRBJ2-2, the V gene TRBV5-1; no definite D call. CDR1 is SGHRS and CDR2 is YFSETQ in the germline V gene. This CDR3 spans 13 amino acids. V lost 0 bases, J lost 6 bases, and 6 bases lay in between. In nucleotides, the CDR3 is TGCGCCAGCAGCTTGGGTAGGGCCGGGGAGCTGTTTTTT. This encodes CASSLGRAGELFF. Filled out from reference TRBV5-1 and TRBJ2-2, the complete variable domain reads KAGVTQTPRYLIKTRGQQVTLSCSPISGHRSVSWYQQTPGQGLQFLFEYFSETQRNKGNFPGRFSGRQFSNSRSEMNVSTLELGDSALYLCASSLGRAGELFFGEGSRLTVL.

J is TRBJ1-1 and V is TRBV30; D is ambiguous. The CDR3 spans 14 residues. Germline assignment: CDR1 GTSNPN and CDR2 SVGIG (reference sequence). V was shortened by 0 bases and J by 3 bases, with 11 bases between the two germline ends. Here the CDR3 DNA reads TGTGCCTGGAGTGTAGGGCTTCTGGACACTGAAGCTTTCTTT. Translating it yields CAWSVGLLDTEAFF.

The rearrangement links TRBV15 to TRBJ1-2; no clear D gene. Per the germline V gene, CDR1 is LNHNV and CDR2 is YYDKDF (reference sequence). V was trimmed by 3 bases and J by 7 bases, leaving 9 bases between them. The CDR3 totals 12 residues. The CDR3 region is CATSSGEVGYTF. The CDR3 DNA follows: TGTGCCACCAGCAGTGGGGAGGTTGGCTACACCTTC. Full variable domain (remainder filled in from reference TRBV15 and TRBJ1-2): DAMVIQNPRYQVTQFGKPVTLSCSQTLNHNVMYWYQQKSSQAPKLLFHYYDKDFNNEADTPDNFQSRRPNTSFCFLDIRSPGLGDTAMYLCATSSGEVGYTFGSGTRLTVV.

This chain connects TRBV5-1 to TRBJ2-3; tentatively, D is TRBD2 (5 bases). In germline, CDR1 is SGHRS, CDR2 YFSETQ. Trimming cost V 6 bases and J 0 bases, with 11 bases left between them. This CDR3 is 14 amino acids long. CDR3 DNA: TGCGCCAGCATCGGCGGGTCTAGCACAGATACGCAGTATTTT. As protein: CASIGGSSTDTQYF.

This clone has just one count. This chain links TRBV5-1 with TRBJ2-1; D is possibly TRBD1 (5 bases). This CDR3 comprises 14 residues. Per germline, CDR1 SGHRS and CDR2 YFSETQ. Trimming cost V 6 bases and J 5 bases, with 15 bases left between them. The CDR3 DNA follows: TGCGCCAGCACCCTGGGGCCGGGCGACAATGAGCAGTTCTTC. It is translated as CASTLGPGDNEQFF.

The chain combines TRBV27 with TRBJ2-3; D is tentatively TRBD1 or TRBD2 (5 bases each). The germline gives CDR1 MNHEY, CDR2 SMNVEV (reference sequence). The CDR3 is 13 amino acids. Between the trimmed V and J ends, which lost 3 bases and 6 bases, there was a span of 10 bases. Here the CDR3 reads CASSLRGGDTQYF. CDR3 DNA sequence: TGTGCCAGCAGTTTGAGGGGCGGGGATACGCAGTATTTT.

V and J are TRBV5-8 and TRBJ1-2; D is unresolved. The CDR3 totals 12 residues. Germline CDR1 and CDR2: SGHTS and YDEGEE. V lost 4 bases and J 2 bases, leaving 6 bases between the germline ends. The CDR3 bases are TGTGCCAGCAGCAGGGAGAACTATGGCTACACCTTC. This sequence encodes CASSRENYGYTF.

The V gene is TRBV4-3, the J gene TRBJ2-2, with TRBD1 identical over 7 bases. There are 15 residues in the CDR3. Germline trimming cut 3 bases from V and 6 bases from J; bases unmatched to any gene: 7. The germline gives CDR1 LGHNA, CDR2 YSLEER. CDR3 nucleotides: TGCGCCAGCAGCCAGACTTACAGGGGATCCGGGGAGCTGTTTTTT. This sequence encodes CASSQTYRGSGELFF.

V gene TRBV6-5 combines with J gene TRBJ2-7; TRBD1 agrees at 9 bases. This CDR3 has 13 amino acids. V shed 6 bases, J shed 7 bases, and the junction held 7 bases outside the gene matches. The germline CDR1 and CDR2 sequences are MNHEY and SVGAGI. CDR3 sequence: CASSGQGKREQYF. The CDR3 nucleotides read TGTGCCAGCAGCGGACAGGGGAAGCGGGAGCAGTACTTC.

The sample holds one count of this clone. The genes are TRBV5-4 and TRBJ1-1, with D unclear. The CDR3 extends over 14 amino acids. Trimming left V 4 bases short and J 4 bases short, with 14 bases between. The V gene's germline CDR1 is SGHNT and CDR2 YYREEE (reference sequence). As DNA, the CDR3 is TGTGCCAGCAGCGGACGAGGGAAAAGCACTGAAGCTTTCTTT. This encodes CASSGRGKSTEAFF.

The chain recombines TRBV10-3 with TRBJ2-5; D gene unclear. CDR1 is ENHRY, CDR2 SYGVKD, per germline. Trimming left V 0 bases short and J 4 bases short, with 9 bases between. CDR3 length: 14 amino acids. DNA of the CDR3: TGTGCCATCAGTGAGTCGGTTGACGGAGAGACCCAGTACTTC. Translating it yields CAISESVDGETQYF.

V and J are TRBV13 and TRBJ1-1; D ambiguous. This CDR3 region has 13 residues. Germline V gene lookup returns CDR1 PRHDT and CDR2 FYEKMQ (reference sequence). V dropped 1 base and J dropped 6 bases, with 9 bases sitting between them. CDR3 nucleotide sequence: TGTGCCAGCAGCTTAGTCGCAGGCCCTGAAGCTTTCTTT. This encodes CASSLVAGPEAFF. Variable domain in full (rest from reference TRBV13 and TRBJ1-1): AAGVIQSPRHLIKEKRETATLKCYPIPRHDTVYWYQQGPGQDPQFLISFYEKMQSDKGSIPDRFSAQQFSDYHSELNMSSLELGDSALYFCASSLVAGPEAFFGQGTRLTVV.

The chain carries TRBV11-2 and TRBJ1-1; D unresolved. V was shortened by 0 bases and J by 3 bases, with 8 bases between the two germline ends. Germline CDR1 is SGHAT and CDR2 is FQNNGV. The CDR3 spans 14 residues. The CDR3 nucleotides are TGTGCCAGCAGCTTAGAAAACAGTTACACTGAAGCTTTCTTT. Amino acid sequence: CASSLENSYTEAFF.

This rearrangement joins TRBV4-3 to TRBJ2-3, with 10 bases that match TRBD1. Per germline, CDR1 LGHNA and CDR2 YSLEER. CDR3 size: 16 residues. The V gene end was trimmed by 2 bases and the J gene end by 3 bases; junction bases not matched to a gene: 5. The CDR3 DNA reads TGCGCCAGCAGCCAATTACCGGGACAGGGGACAGATACGCAGTATTTT. Translating gives CASSQLPGQGTDTQYF.

This clone was recorded only once. V and J are TRBV7-2 and TRBJ2-7; D possibly uses TRBD1 or TRBD2 (6 bases each). Per germline, CDR1 SGHTA and CDR2 FQGNSA. Trimming shortened V by 5 bases and J by 2 bases, and 13 bases separated the two germline ends. The CDR3 totals 14 residues. The CDR3 is CASSNRGPPYEQYF. CDR3 nucleotides: TGTGCCAGCAGCAACCGGGGGCCTCCCTACGAGCAGTACTTC.